The T cell receptor beta chain under discussion was sequenced for a study of vaccination and CD4 T cells after COVID-19. Study at large: Subjects got two shots of BNT162b2 or mRNA-1273 vaccine. Study outcomes and limitations: Convalescent patients displayed spike mono-reactivity in 304 of 307 vaccine-specific clones.

Points on this clonotype: Its antigen is still unknown. One end of the junction varies from germline; a read error may be responsible.

The germline gives CDR1 MNHNS, CDR2 SASEGT. The CDR3 consists of 16 residues. Stated treatment: roughly ten-day PBMC culture with coronavirus spike peptide pools or control peptides (ViraFEST assay). Expanded clonotypes were found by TCR sequencing after peptide-pool stimulation (ViraFEST). At both days 3 and 7, half the medium was replaced with fresh IL-2 medium. The Oncomine TCR Beta short-read assay was what sequenced the DNA obtained from cultured CD4+ T cells. TCRdb independently ran MiXCR on the PCR reads; one entry per CDR3 protein. The data hold 7,500 to 10,000 distinct CDR3 sequences, with around half observed a single time.

The rearrangement links TRBV6-1 to TRBJ1-1; TRBD1 matches 7 bases. Material for sequencing was CD4+ T cells from blood, cultured in vitro. The receptor's source is a human donor who had recovered from COVID-19. The CDR3: CASSEGRGQRNTEASF. In nucleotides, the CDR3 is TGTGCCAGCAGTGAAGGGAGGGGGCAGAGGAACACTGAAGCTTCCTTT.